Presented here are 24 T cell receptor beta chains from one specimen sequenced in a study of identical twins listed by TCRdb under 2016. Libraries were built with 5' RACE. These reads were obtained on an Illumina HiSeq 2000. TCRdb took the public reads, trimmed them with fastp at Q25, ran MiXCR for clone calling and kept in-frame beta chains. Entries are consolidated by CDR3 protein sequence, retaining the most common genes and DNA. A total of about 1.7 million distinct CDR3 sequences appear in this sample, about 32% of them only once. Of the sample, approximately 0.25% falls within the top ten clones. Material for sequencing was cord blood. The receptor source for this set is a newborn girl in good health.

This chain uses TRBV10-3 with TRBJ1-4; D gene ambiguous. V lost 0 bases, J lost 4 bases, and 9 bases lay in between. This CDR3 region has 15 residues. Germline V gene data show CDR1 as ENHRY and CDR2 as SYGVKD. Here the CDR3 DNA reads TGTGCCATCAGTGAGTCCCCTCCTCTTAATGAAAAACTGTTTTTT. Translation: CAISESPPLNEKLFF.

The chain links TRBV6-1 to TRBJ2-3; 9 bases line up with TRBD1. Unmatched junction bases numbered 8, after V lost 6 bases and J lost 1 base. This CDR3 contains 16 residues. Germline V lookup: CDR1 MNHNS, CDR2 SASEGT. CDR3 DNA: TGTGCCAGCAGACGGGACAGGGTACCCCGCACAGATACGCAGTATTTT. It translates to CASRRDRVPRTDTQYF.

The chain employs TRBV24-1 and TRBJ1-4; 8 bases fit TRBD1. CDR1 is KGHDR, CDR2 SFDVKD, per germline. With 4 bases clipped from V and 10 bases from J, the junction kept 4 bases outside the gene matches. This CDR3 has 13 residues. CDR3 loop: CATSDFGQGKLFF. CDR3 nucleotide sequence: TGTGCCACCAGTGACTTCGGACAGGGAAAACTGTTTTTT.

This rearrangement joins TRBV4-2 to TRBJ2-3; D not resolved. Germline CDR1 is LGHNA and CDR2 is YNFKEQ. Trimming stripped 0 bases from V and 0 bases from J, with 10 bases between. The CDR3 has 16 amino acids. The CDR3 sequence: CASSQDPNPSTDTQYF. The CDR3, as DNA: TGTGCCAGCAGCCAAGATCCCAATCCTAGCACAGATACGCAGTATTTT.

Ten or more counts support this clonotype. CDR3: CATSDSTSGRDNEQFF. The CDR3 coding sequence is TGTGCCACCAGTGATTCAACTAGCGGCAGGGACAATGAGCAGTTCTTC. V and J are TRBV24-1 and TRBJ2-1; 8 nucleotides match TRBD2. The trim removed 2 bases at V and 5 bases at J, leaving 7 bases unmatched. Germline CDR1 and CDR2: KGHDR and SFDVKD. This CDR3 is built from 16 residues.

On this clonotype: This may be a read error, as it is one base from a much larger clone. This sequence joins TRBV5-1 and TRBJ2-1; 10 positions agree with TRBD2. Germline CDR1 reads SGHRS; CDR2 reads YFSETQ. The CDR3 runs to 15 residues. Unmatched junction bases numbered 7, after V lost 1 base and J lost 9 bases. The CDR3 DNA is TGCGCCAGCAGCTTGCCTAGCGGGAGAGGGAGTGAGCAGTTCTTC. Encoded protein: CASSLPSGRGSEQFF.

The sample holds a few counts of this clonotype. This chain links TRBV11-2 with TRBJ1-4; a weak D match, TRBD1 (5 bases). The V end was cut by 5 bases, the J end by 4 bases, with 14 bases between. The CDR3 has 15 amino acids. Looked up from germline, CDR1 is SGHAT and CDR2 is FQNNGV. The CDR3 spells CASSVRGRNNEKLFF. The CDR3 DNA sequence: TGTGCCAGCAGCGTGAGGGGACGGAATAATGAAAAACTGTTTTTT.

The chain joins TRBV11-2 to TRBJ2-7; weak D call: TRBD1 (6 bases). In germline, CDR1 is SGHAT, CDR2 FQNNGV. V was shortened by 1 base and J by 0 bases, with 10 bases between the two germline ends. CDR3 size: 15 residues. For the CDR3, the DNA is TGTGCCAGCAGCTTAGGGGACACGAACTCCTACGAGCAGTACTTC. This gives the protein CASSLGDTNSYEQYF.

The chain has TRBV5-6 and TRBJ1-2; TRBD1 might be the D (5 bases). This CDR3 is built from 13 residues. The V gene's germline CDR1 is SGHDT and CDR2 YYEEEE. V lost 4 bases to trimming and J lost 8 bases, with 15 bases between them. The CDR3 DNA reads as TGTGCCAGCAGCGTGGGGCCGGCTATAGGCTACACCTTC. Protein product: CASSVGPAIGYTF. Full variable domain (outside the CDR3, taken from reference TRBV5-6 and TRBJ1-2): DAGVTQSPTHLIKTRGQQVTLRCSPKSGHDTVSWYQQALGQGPQFIFQYYEEEERQRGNFPDRFSGHQFPNYSSELNVNALLLGDSALYLCASSVGPAIGYTFGSGTRLTVV.

This clonotype was observed a single time. A much larger clone differs by one base, so this may be a read error. The rearrangement joins TRBV2 to TRBJ2-2, with 8 bases lining up with TRBD1. The CDR3 has 12 amino acids. Germline CDR1 reads SNHLY; CDR2 reads FYNNEI. J lost 4 bases, V lost 8 bases, and 0 bases had no gene match. In DNA form, the CDR3 reads TGTGCCAGCGGACAGGGCACCGGGGAGCTGTTTTTT. It codes for CASGQGTGELFF.

This rearrangement joins TRBV24-1 to TRBJ2-6; 12 bases are shared with TRBD2. The length of the CDR3 is 18 residues. Trimming removed 2 bases from V and 0 bases from J; junction bases left unmatched: 1. Germline CDR1 is KGHDR and CDR2 is SFDVKD. The DNA for the CDR3 is TGTGCCACCAGTGATTCGACTAGCGGGAGCTCTGGGGCCAACGTCCTGACTTTC. Encoded protein: CATSDSTSGSSGANVLTF.

This clonotype was counted between two and nine times. The gene calls are TRBV28 and TRBJ1-4, with 7 nucleotides matching TRBD1. CDR3 length: 15 residues. The V and J ends lost 3 bases and 7 bases, in that order; junction bases with no gene match: 8. From germline, CDR1 is MDHEN and CDR2 SYDVKM. CDR3 nucleotide sequence: TGTGCCAGCAGTTTTGAGGGGGCAGGTGGTGAAAAACTGTTTTTT. Translated: CASSFEGAGGEKLFF.

About this clonotype: The junction differs from germline at one of its ends, possibly a read error. This rearrangement joins TRBV10-3 to TRBJ1-2, with no clear D. There are 12 residues in the CDR3. Germline values: CDR1 ENHRY, CDR2 SYGVKD. CDR3 coding DNA: TGTGCCATCAGTGAGTCGGAAAATGGCTGCACCTTC. As protein: CAISESENGCTF.

This clonotype appeared a few times. The DNA for the CDR3 is TGTGCCAGCAGTCCAGGCCCCGTGGGCACTGAAGCTTTCTTT. Its translation: CASSPGPVGTEAFF. The chain carries TRBV12-3 or TRBV12-4 and TRBJ1-1, with D unclear. CDR3 size: 14 residues. The germline V and J ends were trimmed by 5 bases and 4 bases, with 14 bases remaining between them.

This clonotype was observed a few times. The rearrangement links TRBV11-2 to TRBJ2-5; TRBD2 matches at 8 bases. J lost 5 bases, V lost 0 bases, and 11 bases had no gene match. The germline V gene encodes CDR1 SGHAT and CDR2 FQNNGV. The CDR3 covers 17 residues. CDR3 amino acids: CASSLDLLAVTGETQYF. CDR3 DNA: TGTGCCAGCAGCTTAGATCTACTAGCGGTGACGGGGGAGACCCAGTACTTC. Full variable domain (remainder filled in from reference TRBV11-2 and TRBJ2-5): EAGVAQSPRYKIIEKRQSVAFWCNPISGHATLYWYQQILGQGPKLLIQFQNNGVVDDSQLPKDRFSAERLKGVDSTLKIQPAKLEDSAVYLCASSLDLLAVTGETQYFGPGTRLLVL.

This clonotype was seen more than once but under ten times. This chain uses TRBV9 with TRBJ2-1; D ambiguous. V lost 4 bases, J lost 5 bases, and 7 bases lay in between. The germline gives CDR1 SGDLS, CDR2 YYNGEE. This CDR3 has 12 amino acids. In DNA form, the CDR3 reads TGTGCCAGCAGCCCCTATGACAATGAGCAGTTCTTC. It is translated as CASSPYDNEQFF. Drawing the rest from reference TRBV9 and TRBJ2-1, the complete variable domain is DSGVTQTPKHLITATGQRVTLRCSPRSGDLSVYWYQQSLDQGLQFLIQYYNGEERAKGNILERFSAQQFPDLHSELNLSSLELGDSALYFCASSPYDNEQFFGPGTRLTVL.

This clonotype was seen repeatedly, ten times or more. A read error may account for a junction end that differs from germline. V and J are TRBV5-1 and TRBJ1-6; D is perhaps TRBD1 (6 bases). Germline CDR1 is SGHRS and CDR2 is YFSETQ. There are 14 residues in the CDR3. The CDR3 sequence is CASSLGQLNSPLHF. For the CDR3, the DNA is TGTGCCAGCAGTTTAGGACAGCTCAATTCACCCCTCCACTTT.

This clonotype was counted many times. The chain recombines TRBV3-1 with TRBJ2-3; 8 bases match TRBD2. The CDR3 runs to 15 residues. Trimming at V came to 1 base and at J to 0 bases, leaving 0 bases not matched to a gene. Germline CDR1 LGHDT, CDR2 YNNKEL (reference sequence). The CDR3 is CASSQVAGSTDTQYF. CDR3 coding DNA: TGTGCCAGCAGCCAAGTAGCGGGGAGCACAGATACGCAGTATTTT.

This clonotype was seen only a few times. The V call is TRBV7-2, the J call TRBJ2-7; D is undetermined. With 2 bases removed from V and 12 bases from J, the gap between germline ends came to 26 bases. The CDR3 spans 16 residues. From germline, CDR1 is SGHTA and CDR2 FQGNSA. CDR3 DNA sequence: TGTGCCAGCAGCTTAAGACTGTCGACCCCACCAGATCCACCGTACTTC. Translating gives CASSLRLSTPPDPPYF.

The chain recombines TRBV4-2 with TRBJ2-5, with a possible D match to TRBD2 (5 bases). V lost 5 bases and J lost 11, with 24 bases in between. CDR3 length equals 15 residues. Germline loops: CDR1 LGHNA, CDR2 YNFKEQ. The CDR3 loop reads CASSERVPGNNEQYF. In DNA, the CDR3 is TGTGCCAGCAGCGAAAGAGTGCCGGGAAACAATGAGCAGTACTTC.

This clonotype was picked up many times. The J gene is TRBJ2-1, the V gene TRBV24-1; D call uncertain. This CDR3 is built from 14 residues. The V and J ends lost 3 bases and 0 bases respectively, with 5 bases between them. CDR1 is KGHDR and CDR2 is SFDVKD in the germline V gene. The CDR3 bases are TGTGCCACCAGTGATGACAACTCCTACAATGAGCAGTTCTTC. Its translation is CATSDDNSYNEQFF.

This clonotype has only a few counts. V and J are TRBV29-1 and TRBJ2-4, with D perhaps TRBD1 (6 bases). Trimming stripped 5 bases from V and 14 bases from J, with 13 bases between. The CDR3 runs 10 residues. Germline CDR1 SQVTM, CDR2 ANQGSEA. The DNA for the CDR3 is TGCAGCGTTTACCGGGACATCGAGTACTTC. Protein sequence: CSVYRDIEYF.

This clonotype appeared a few times. V gene TRBV6-5 combines with J gene TRBJ2-1, with 8 bases identical to TRBD1. Germline V gene data show CDR1 as MNHEY and CDR2 as SVGAGI. The CDR3 runs to 16 residues. The J segment lost 8 bases and the V segment lost 6 bases, leaving 15 bases of the junction unmatched. The CDR3 is CASSLTPPQGGYEQFF. DNA of the CDR3: TGTGCCAGCAGCCTAACCCCCCCACAGGGGGGCTATGAGCAGTTCTTC.

V and J are TRBV5-1 and TRBJ2-6; TRBD1 is a possible D gene (6 bases). Germline V gene lookup returns CDR1 SGHRS and CDR2 YFSETQ. This CDR3 comprises 16 residues. Trimming stripped 0 bases from V and 3 bases from J, with 10 bases between. This CDR3 reads CASSLATGNGANVLTF. The CDR3 DNA reads as TGCGCCAGCAGCTTGGCTACAGGGAATGGGGCCAACGTCCTGACTTTC. Supplemented by reference TRBV5-1 and TRBJ2-6, the full variable domain reads KAGVTQTPRYLIKTRGQQVTLSCSPISGHRSVSWYQQTPGQGLQFLFEYFSETQRNKGNFPGRFSGRQFSNSRSEMNVSTLELGDSALYLCASSLATGNGANVLTFGAGSRLTVL.